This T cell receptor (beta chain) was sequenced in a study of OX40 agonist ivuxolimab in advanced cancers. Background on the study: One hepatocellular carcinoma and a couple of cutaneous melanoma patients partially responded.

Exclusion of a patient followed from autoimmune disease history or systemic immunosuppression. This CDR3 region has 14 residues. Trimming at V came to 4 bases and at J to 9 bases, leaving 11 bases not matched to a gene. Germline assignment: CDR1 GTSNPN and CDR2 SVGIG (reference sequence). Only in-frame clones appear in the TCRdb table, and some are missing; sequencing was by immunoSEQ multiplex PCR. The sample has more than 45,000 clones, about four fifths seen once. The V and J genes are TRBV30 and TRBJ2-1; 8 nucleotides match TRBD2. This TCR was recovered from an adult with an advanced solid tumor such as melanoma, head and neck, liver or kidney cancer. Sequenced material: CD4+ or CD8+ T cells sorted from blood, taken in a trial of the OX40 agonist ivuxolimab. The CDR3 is CAWNHQGLASEQFF. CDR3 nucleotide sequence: TGTGCCTGGAACCATCAAGGACTAGCCAGTGAGCAGTTCTTC.